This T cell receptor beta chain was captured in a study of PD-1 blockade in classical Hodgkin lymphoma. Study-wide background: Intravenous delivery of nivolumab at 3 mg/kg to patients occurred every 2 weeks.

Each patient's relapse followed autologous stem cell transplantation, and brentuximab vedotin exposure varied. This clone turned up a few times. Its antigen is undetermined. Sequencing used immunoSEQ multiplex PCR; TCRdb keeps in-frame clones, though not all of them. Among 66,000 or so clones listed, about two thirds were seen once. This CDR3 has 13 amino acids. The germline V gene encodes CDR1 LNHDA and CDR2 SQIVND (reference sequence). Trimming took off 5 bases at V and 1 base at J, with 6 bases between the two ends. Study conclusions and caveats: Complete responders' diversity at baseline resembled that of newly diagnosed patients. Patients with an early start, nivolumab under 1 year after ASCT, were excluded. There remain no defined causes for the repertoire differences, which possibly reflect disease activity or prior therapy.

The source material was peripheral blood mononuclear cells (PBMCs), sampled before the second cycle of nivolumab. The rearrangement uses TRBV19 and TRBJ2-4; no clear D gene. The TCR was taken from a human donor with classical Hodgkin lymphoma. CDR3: CASSDTAKNIQYF. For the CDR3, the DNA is TGTGCCAGTAGTGATACGGCCAAAAACATTCAGTACTTC.